This TCR beta chain emerged from a study of high-grade serous ovarian cancer treatment subgroups. Across the study: Samples averaged approximately 15,000 reads and approximately 7,000 unique TCR beta rearrangements. The study's findings and limits: Clonal relatedness tracked neoantigen level, and by trend copy number and mutation load. Same-patient tumor repertoires overlapped at about 0.11 to 0.85; different patients barely overlapped.

On this clone: Its cognate antigen is unknown.

CDR3 length: 13 amino acids. Germline V lookup: CDR1 MNHNS, CDR2 SASEGT. The V end lost 6 bases, the J end lost 5 bases, and 8 bases lay between the germline ends. This table comes from immunoSEQ multiplex PCR, and its TCRdb copy is limited to in-frame clones, with some not included. Of about 28,000 clones listed, around 80% were seen once; the top ten hold roughly 2%. Tumor samples were obtained before definitive surgery or chemotherapy. This receptor was obtained from a human donor with high-grade serous ovarian cancer. The chain has TRBV6-1 and TRBJ1-6; D may be TRBD1 (6 bases). The sequencing input was tumor tissue. Here the CDR3 reads CASRGQNNSPLHF. CDR3 in DNA: TGTGCCAGCAGGGGACAAAATAATTCACCCCTCCACTTT.